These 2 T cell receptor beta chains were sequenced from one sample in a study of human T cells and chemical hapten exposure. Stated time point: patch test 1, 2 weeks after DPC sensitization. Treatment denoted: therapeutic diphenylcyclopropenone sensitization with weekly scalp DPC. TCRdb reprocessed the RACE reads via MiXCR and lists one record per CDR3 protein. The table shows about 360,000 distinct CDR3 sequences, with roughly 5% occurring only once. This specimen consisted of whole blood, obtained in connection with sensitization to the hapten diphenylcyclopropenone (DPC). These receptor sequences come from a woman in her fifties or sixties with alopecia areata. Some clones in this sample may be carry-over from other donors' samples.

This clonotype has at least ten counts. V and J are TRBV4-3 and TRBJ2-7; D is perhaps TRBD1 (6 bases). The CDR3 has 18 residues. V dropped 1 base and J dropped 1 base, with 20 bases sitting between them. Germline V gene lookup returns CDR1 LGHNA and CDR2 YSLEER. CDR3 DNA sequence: TGCGCCAGCAGCCAAGTTCTAACAGGGACCTGGGGGTCCTACGAGCAGTACTTC. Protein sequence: CASSQVLTGTWGSYEQYF.

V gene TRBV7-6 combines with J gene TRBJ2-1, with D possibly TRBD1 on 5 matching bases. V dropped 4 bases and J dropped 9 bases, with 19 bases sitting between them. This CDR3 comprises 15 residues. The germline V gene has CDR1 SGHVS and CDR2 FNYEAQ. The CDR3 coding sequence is TGTGCCAGCAGCTCTGGAACGTTGTGGGGCACTGAGCAGTTCTTC. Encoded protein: CASSSGTLWGTEQFF.